The clone carrying this T cell receptor beta chain was counted many times. Between the trimmed V and J ends, which lost 5 bases and 9 bases, there was a span of 14 bases. The germline CDR1 and CDR2 sequences are MNHNS and SASEGT. This CDR3 spans 12 amino acids. This specimen belongs to a study of tumor-infiltrating lymphocytes in oesophageal squamous cell carcinoma. TCRdb passed the PCR reads through MiXCR, listing each CDR3 protein once. The sample yields 20,000 to 25,000 distinct CDR3 sequences, 30% to 40% seen once. The source is a male donor with esophageal squamous cell carcinoma. The chain links TRBV6-1 to TRBJ2-7; no clear D gene. The sample comprised esophageal tumor tissue. The CDR3 here is CASSSPQVRQYF. The CDR3 DNA sequence: TGTGCCAGCAGTTCTCCCCAGGTGCGGCAGTACTTC.